This TCR beta chain comes out of a study of T-cell memory formation after mild COVID-19 (dated by TCRdb to the early 2020s). Regarding the study in general: Most TCR sequence clusters were specific to one of the two donors. Two young, previously healthy adult volunteers made up the cohort, one male and one female. T-cell clones expanding and contracting after mild COVID-19 in a couple of donors were tracked by longitudinal TCRalpha and TCRbeta repertoire sequencing.

PBMCs were isolated by Ficoll-Paque density gradient centrifugation. The run used an Illumina NovaSeq 6000. TCRalpha and TCRbeta cDNA libraries were constructed by 5'RACE with constant-segment primers, with sample barcodes and unique molecular identifiers being introduced. RNA was extracted from every sample with Trizol reagent. The libraries were amplified in two PCR steps, and the second step added a second sample barcode and Illumina TruSeq adapters. The libraries were sequenced on an Illumina NovaSeq using 2 x 150 bp paired-end reads. The authors' pipeline ran thus. Reads were demultiplexed and collapsed into UMI-guided consensus sequences with migec v1.2.7. Using mixcr v2.1.11, UMI consensuses were aligned to TRA and TRB V and J templates and then assembled into clonotypes. A clonotype was counted as expanded or contracted only if both edgeR and NoisET called the change significant, with noise models trained on biological replicates. For edgeR calls, the thresholds were a false discovery rate-adjusted p below 0.01 and a log2 fold-change of 1. As an exploratory analysis of dynamics, PCA with hierarchical clustering was applied to max-normalized trajectories of the 1000 most abundant clonotypes. Separately sequenced CD4+ and CD8+ repertoires were used to assign the CD4 or CD8 phenotype of responding clones. TCRdb reworked the public reads: Q25 trimming with fastp, MiXCR clone assembly, productive beta chains retained. Duplicate CDR3 protein sequences are folded into a single record with the most common DNA and genes. In this record, the V and J calls reflect TCRdb's handling and not the investigators' own analysis. This sample is represented by about 57,000 distinct CDR3 sequences; more than 9% of them were singletons. About 22% of the sample is held by the ten biggest clonotypes.

The full study reports these points: SARS-CoV-2 specificity of the second-wave clones peaking on day 37 was not confirmed. Clones contracting from day 15 to 85 had balanced CD4/CD8 phenotypes, while a second wave expanding from day 15 to 37 was biased towards CD4+. Contracting CD4+ clones appeared mostly in the CM and EM memory subsets, whereas CD8+ clones were enriched in EMRA. The detection of some responding clones in pre-infection memory suggests that pre-existing cross-reactive memory T cells joined the SARS-CoV-2 response. The study covered only two mild cases, and larger cohorts including severe cases with pre-infection samples were considered necessary.

The germline V gene (reference sequence) sets CDR1 to MNHEY and CDR2 to SMNVEV. The CDR3 has 13 amino acids, counting the end cysteine and phenylalanine. Solely the CDR3 DNA is kept, with 39 bases framed from the first base. V is pared back by 6 bases and J by 11 bases, with 14 bases lying between the germline termini. Regarding this clonotype: Its binding antigen is unknown. Base-call qualities are not available, and no considerably larger clone is one nucleotide away.

This TCR was recovered from a man between 18 and 35 years old who had mild COVID-19 (a few samples of this study predate the infection). The sample titles of this study are shuffled in the database, so cell type and time point are left out; the donor was told from shared clones. The receptor chain draws on TRBV27 and TRBJ1-6, with a weak D call of TRBD1 (5 bases match). The source material was PBMCs or a T cell subset sorted from them (not recorded which). The base sequence is TGTGCCAGCAGGTTGGGGGGTGGAGCACCCCTCCACTTT. Translated, this gives CASRLGGGAPLHF.